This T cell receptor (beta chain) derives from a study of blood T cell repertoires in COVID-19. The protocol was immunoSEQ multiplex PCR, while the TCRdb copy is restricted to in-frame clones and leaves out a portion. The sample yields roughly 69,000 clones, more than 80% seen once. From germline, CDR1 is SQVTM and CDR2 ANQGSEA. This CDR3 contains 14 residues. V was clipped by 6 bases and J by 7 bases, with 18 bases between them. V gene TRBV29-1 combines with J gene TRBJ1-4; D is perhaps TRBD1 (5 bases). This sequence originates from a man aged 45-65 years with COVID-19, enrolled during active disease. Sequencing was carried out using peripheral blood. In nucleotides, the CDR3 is TGCAGCGTCAGGACGACTGGGGCGAGTGAAAAACTGTTTTTT. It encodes CSVRTTGASEKLFF.